These 27 T cell receptor beta chains share one sample of origin, sequenced in a study of cytomegalovirus exposure and HLA in healthy donors. 13 Jbeta primers and 60 Vbeta primers were used for the PCR. Method: immunoSEQ multiplex PCR; TCRdb's copy keeps in-frame clones and lacks some. The data show fewer than 200,000 clones, with approximately 80% seen just once and about a tenth held by the top ten. The sequenced material came from PBMCs. These receptors originate from a man aged 18 to 29 in good health and CMV-seropositive.

The chain carries TRBV4-1 and TRBJ2-3; 9 bases align to TRBD2. The J segment lost 7 bases and the V segment lost 0 bases, leaving 11 bases of the junction unmatched. Germline V gene sequence: CDR1 MGHRA, CDR2 YSYEKL. The CDR3 spans 17 residues. CDR3 sequence: CASSQDRLAGGPNTQYF. Written as DNA, the CDR3 is TGCGCCAGCAGCCAAGACAGGTTGGCGGGGGGGCCTAATACGCAGTATTTT.

The gene calls are TRBV9 and TRBJ2-2; a possible D gene is TRBD1 (6 bases). Germline CDR1 SGDLS, CDR2 YYNGEE. This CDR3 spans 15 amino acids. The V gene lost 0 bases and the J gene lost 6 bases, with 12 bases spanning the gap. CDR3 in DNA: TGTGCCAGCAGCGTAGGGCAGGGGCAGTCCGGGGAGCTGTTTTTT. It is translated as CASSVGQGQSGELFF. Full variable domain (rest looked up from reference TRBV9 and TRBJ2-2): DSGVTQTPKHLITATGQRVTLRCSPRSGDLSVYWYQQSLDQGLQFLIQYYNGEERAKGNILERFSAQQFPDLHSELNLSSLELGDSALYFCASSVGQGQSGELFFGEGSRLTVL.

V and J are TRBV2 and TRBJ2-7; D is undetermined. The ends were cut back, 0 bases at V and 1 base at J, with 13 bases in the middle. Germline CDR1 is SNHLY and CDR2 is FYNNEI. The CDR3 sequence is 16 residues long. The CDR3 region is CASSEAPGEPSYEQYF. The CDR3 nucleotides are TGTGCCAGCAGTGAAGCGCCAGGTGAACCATCCTACGAGCAGTACTTC.

This clone was found a few times. The V and J genes are TRBV10-3 and TRBJ2-7; 7 nucleotides agree with TRBD2. The CDR3 is made up of 15 amino acids. The trim removed 6 bases at V and 3 bases at J, leaving 11 bases unmatched. The germline V gene encodes CDR1 ENHRY and CDR2 SYGVKD. The CDR3 protein is CAISPIGGSHYEQYF. CDR3 sequence (DNA): TGTGCCATCAGCCCGATAGGCGGGAGCCACTACGAGCAGTACTTC.

The chain couples TRBV7-6 to TRBJ1-1; D ambiguous. The CDR3 sequence is 14 residues long. Germline lookup yields CDR1 SGHVS and CDR2 FNYEAQ. V lost 1 base to trimming and J lost 1 base, with 7 bases between them. The CDR3 loop reads CASSLVAGNTEAFF. The CDR3 bases are TGTGCCAGCAGCTTAGTCGCGGGGAACACTGAAGCTTTCTTT.

The rearrangement joins TRBV27 to TRBJ1-2; maybe TRBD1 (5 bases). Germline CDR1 reads MNHEY; CDR2 reads SMNVEV (reference sequence). This CDR3 has 16 residues. The germline V and J ends were trimmed by 2 bases and 6 bases, with 19 bases remaining between them. CDR3 amino acids: CASSLHGRPGWNGYTF. In DNA, the CDR3 is TGTGCCAGCAGTTTACACGGGAGACCAGGGTGGAATGGCTACACCTTC.

This clone was observed a handful of times. The CDR3 sequence is CASSQVGLAGSGSYNEQFF. The CDR3 bases are TGCGCCAGCAGCCAAGTGGGACTAGCGGGATCCGGCTCCTACAATGAGCAGTTCTTC. V is TRBV4-1 and J is TRBJ2-1; 13 positions agree with TRBD2. Germline V lookup: CDR1 MGHRA, CDR2 YSYEKL. The CDR3 consists of 19 residues. V was pared by 1 base and J by 0 bases, with 6 bases of the junction left unmatched.

The chain has TRBV6-6 and TRBJ1-3, with unresolved D. CDR1 MNHNY and CDR2 SVGAGI come from the germline V gene (reference sequence). V shed 11 bases and J shed 0 bases, with 14 bases lying between them. This CDR3 is built from 14 residues. CDR3 nucleotides: TGTGCCGGACGGGGAGCCGACTCTGGAAACACCATATATTTT. Protein product: CAGRGADSGNTIYF.

J is TRBJ2-7 and V is TRBV27; D may be TRBD2 (5 bases). This CDR3 region has 16 residues. Looked up from germline, CDR1 is MNHEY and CDR2 is SMNVEV (reference sequence). Trimming pared 5 bases from V and 2 bases from J, leaving 19 bases between. Written as DNA, the CDR3 is TGTGCCAGCAGTCCACTCCCCGGTGGCGGGCCCTACGAGCAGTACTTC. Its translation is CASSPLPGGGPYEQYF.

V gene TRBV6-1 combines with J gene TRBJ2-1, with 7 bases identical to TRBD2. The CDR3 has 16 amino acids. From germline, CDR1 is MNHNS and CDR2 SASEGT. The V and J ends lost 2 bases and 1 base, in that order; junction bases with no gene match: 5. The CDR3: CASSEWGGGSYNEQFF. The CDR3 nucleotides are TGTGCCAGCAGTGAATGGGGGGGTGGGTCCTACAATGAGCAGTTCTTC.

The gene calls are TRBV5-1 and TRBJ2-3, with D possibly matching TRBD2 (6 bases). V was cut by 5 bases and J by 6 bases, with 10 bases left in between. From germline, CDR1 is SGHRS and CDR2 YFSETQ. The CDR3 contains 12 residues. This chain's CDR3 is CASSGGGDTQYF. The CDR3 bases are TGCGCCAGCAGTGGTGGGGGGGATACGCAGTATTTT.

This chain joins TRBV5-8 and TRBJ1-5, with 7 bases aligning to TRBD1. V was clipped by 0 bases and J by 0 bases; unmatched bases: 6. Germline loops: CDR1 SGHTS, CDR2 YDEGEE. This CDR3 is 17 amino acids long. CDR3 loop: CASSLGGGQASNQPQHF. CDR3 DNA: TGTGCCAGCAGCTTGGGGGGAGGACAGGCTAGCAATCAGCCCCAGCATTTT.

This chain links TRBV5-1 with TRBJ2-2; 10 positions agree with TRBD1. V was pared by 3 bases and J by 7 bases, with 9 bases of the junction left unmatched. The germline V gene has CDR1 SGHRS and CDR2 YFSETQ. This CDR3 is built from 16 residues. The CDR3 is CASSSPDRGKIGELFF. CDR3 sequence (DNA): TGCGCCAGCAGCTCCCCGGACAGGGGGAAGATCGGGGAGCTGTTTTTT.

This rearrangement joins TRBV5-1 to TRBJ2-3; possibly TRBD2 for D (5 bases). The germline V and J ends were trimmed by 4 bases and 9 bases, with 15 bases remaining between them. The CDR3 sequence is 13 residues long. CDR1 is SGHRS, CDR2 YFSETQ, per germline. CDR3: CASSATLGATQYF. The CDR3 DNA reads TGCGCCAGCAGCGCTACTTTGGGAGCGACGCAGTATTTT. Full variable domain (remainder filled in from reference TRBV5-1 and TRBJ2-3): KAGVTQTPRYLIKTRGQQVTLSCSPISGHRSVSWYQQTPGQGLQFLFEYFSETQRNKGNFPGRFSGRQFSNSRSEMNVSTLELGDSALYLCASSATLGATQYFGPGTRLTVL.

V gene TRBV10-1 combines with J gene TRBJ2-4, with TRBD1 matching over 9 bases. The CDR3 is 17 amino acids. V shed 8 bases, J shed 0 bases, and the junction held 11 bases outside the gene matches. The germline V gene has CDR1 WNHNN and CDR2 SYGVQD (reference sequence). The CDR3 nucleotides are TGCGCCAGCGGCGGCCGACCGGACAGGGGAGCCAAAAACATTCAGTACTTC. Residues: CASGGRPDRGAKNIQYF.

The V and J genes are TRBV7-9 and TRBJ1-2, with D possibly being TRBD1 (6 bases). Germline loops: CDR1 SEHNR, CDR2 FQNEAQ (reference sequence). Trimming removed 5 bases from V and 2 bases from J, with 12 bases in between. This CDR3 region has 14 residues. This CDR3 is CASSPSGQNYGYTF. The CDR3 region has the DNA TGTGCCAGCAGCCCTTCCGGACAGAACTATGGCTACACCTTC.

The V call is TRBV5-5, the J call TRBJ1-4; no definite D call. Trimming left V 1 base short and J 4 bases short, with 8 bases between. Germline CDR1 reads SGHKS; CDR2 reads YYEKEE (reference sequence). The CDR3 spans 14 residues. CDR3 sequence: CASSLYGNNEKLFF. For the CDR3, the DNA is TGTGCCAGCAGCTTGTACGGTAATAATGAAAAACTGTTTTTT.

V gene TRBV9 combines with J gene TRBJ2-5; a possible D gene is TRBD2 (6 bases). The CDR3 is 15 residues long. Trimming left V 0 bases short and J 2 bases short, with 11 bases between. Germline CDR1 SGDLS, CDR2 YYNGEE. CDR3 residues: CASSVVGGRQETQYF. The CDR3 DNA follows: TGTGCCAGCAGCGTAGTCGGAGGGAGACAAGAGACCCAGTACTTC. The full variable domain, with the rest looked up from reference TRBV9 and TRBJ2-5, is DSGVTQTPKHLITATGQRVTLRCSPRSGDLSVYWYQQSLDQGLQFLIQYYNGEERAKGNILERFSAQQFPDLHSELNLSSLELGDSALYFCASSVVGGRQETQYFGPGTRLLVL.

This clone was recorded a few times. The chain joins TRBV29-1 to TRBJ1-4; 9 bases are a match to TRBD1. The CDR3 has 14 amino acids. V lost 6 bases to trimming and J lost 8 bases; unmatched junction nucleotides: 10. Germline V lookup: CDR1 SQVTM, CDR2 ANQGSEA. This CDR3 reads CSVGGTGSGEKLFF. CDR3 in DNA: TGCAGCGTCGGGGGGACAGGGTCCGGGGAAAAACTGTTTTTT.

This chain connects TRBV5-6 to TRBJ2-1; 8 bases match TRBD2. The CDR3 is made up of 15 amino acids. Germline V gene lookup returns CDR1 SGHDT and CDR2 YYEEEE. V lost 4 bases to trimming and J lost 5 bases; unmatched junction nucleotides: 8. The CDR3 coding sequence is TGTGCCAGCAGCATGCGACTAGCGCGGAACAATGAGCAGTTCTTC. Amino acid sequence: CASSMRLARNNEQFF.

This clone was detected a few times. The chain uses TRBV7-8 and TRBJ1-2; D perhaps matches TRBD1 (5 bases). Between the trimmed V and J ends, which lost 4 bases and 7 bases, there was a span of 13 bases. Germline CDR1 and CDR2: SGHVS and FQNEAQ. The CDR3 has 13 residues. CDR3 bases: TGTGCCAGCAGCTGGGGCCTTACGAGTGGCTACACCTTC. Protein: CASSWGLTSGYTF.

J is TRBJ1-1 and V is TRBV29-1, with TRBD1 matching 9 bases. CDR3 length: 14 amino acids. The V segment lost 7 bases and the J segment 1 base; nucleotides outside the gene matches: 7. Germline V gene data show CDR1 as SQVTM and CDR2 as ANQGSEA. The CDR3 sequence: CSAEATGGNTEAFF. The CDR3 bases are TGCAGCGCCGAGGCGACAGGGGGGAACACTGAAGCTTTCTTT.

This chain joins TRBV5-5 and TRBJ1-1, with a weak D call TRBD1 (6 bases). Per the germline V gene, CDR1 is SGHKS and CDR2 is YYEKEE (reference sequence). Trimming removed 4 bases at V and 8 bases at J, with 12 bases between. The CDR3 contains 12 residues. CDR3 in DNA: TGTGCCAGCAGCCCAGGGGTTCCCGAAGCTTTCTTT. Residues: CASSPGVPEAFF.

This rearrangement joins TRBV29-1 to TRBJ2-1; D is possibly TRBD1 (6 bases). Germline V CDR1 and CDR2: SQVTM, ANQGSEA. The CDR3 spans 14 residues. The V gene lost 1 base and the J gene lost 7 bases, with 14 bases spanning the gap. CDR3 amino acids: CSVEAGAWGNEQFF. DNA for the CDR3: TGCAGCGTTGAAGCAGGGGCTTGGGGGAATGAGCAGTTCTTC.

V gene TRBV5-5 combines with J gene TRBJ1-5; D unresolved. The CDR3 length is 12 residues. V was pared by 2 bases and J by 8 bases, with 8 bases between. Germline V lookup: CDR1 SGHKS, CDR2 YYEKEE (reference sequence). As DNA, the CDR3 is TGTGCCAGCAGCTTTAGAGCGGAGCCCCAGCATTTT. This gives the protein CASSFRAEPQHF.

CDR3 amino acids: CASSRGSDQPQHF. The DNA for the CDR3 is TGTGCCAGCAGCCGGGGGTCCGATCAGCCCCAGCATTTT. This chain links TRBV5-4 with TRBJ1-5, with TRBD1 as a possible D gene (5 bases). The CDR3 covers 13 residues. In germline, CDR1 is SGHNT, CDR2 YYREEE (reference sequence). V lost 4 bases, J lost 5 bases, and 10 bases lay in between.

The V call is TRBV2, the J call TRBJ1-6, with 7 bases that match TRBD1. Per the germline V gene, CDR1 is SNHLY and CDR2 is FYNNEI. V lost 5 bases, J lost 10 bases, and 14 bases stayed unmatched. The CDR3 has 16 amino acids. CDR3 protein: CASSSGGYQDDSPLHF. As DNA, the CDR3 is TGTGCCAGCAGTTCAGGGGGATACCAAGACGACTCACCCCTCCACTTT.